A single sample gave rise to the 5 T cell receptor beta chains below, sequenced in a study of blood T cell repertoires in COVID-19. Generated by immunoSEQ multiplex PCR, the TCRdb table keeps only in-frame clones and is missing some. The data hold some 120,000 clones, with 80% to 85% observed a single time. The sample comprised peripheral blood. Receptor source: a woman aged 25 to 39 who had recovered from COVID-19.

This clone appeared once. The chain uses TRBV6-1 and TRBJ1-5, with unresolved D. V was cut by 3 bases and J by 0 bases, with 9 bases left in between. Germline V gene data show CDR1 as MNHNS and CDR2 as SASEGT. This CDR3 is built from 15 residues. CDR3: CASSDRIYSNQPQHF. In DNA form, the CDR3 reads TGTGCCAGCAGTGACAGAATTTATAGCAATCAGCCCCAGCATTTT.

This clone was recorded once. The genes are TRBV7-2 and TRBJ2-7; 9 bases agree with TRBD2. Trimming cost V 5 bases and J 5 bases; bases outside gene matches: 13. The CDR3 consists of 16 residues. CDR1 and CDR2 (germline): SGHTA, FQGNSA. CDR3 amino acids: CASSPGGGGARDEQYF. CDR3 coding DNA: TGTGCCAGCAGCCCAGGAGGCGGGGGGGCCCGGGACGAGCAGTACTTC.

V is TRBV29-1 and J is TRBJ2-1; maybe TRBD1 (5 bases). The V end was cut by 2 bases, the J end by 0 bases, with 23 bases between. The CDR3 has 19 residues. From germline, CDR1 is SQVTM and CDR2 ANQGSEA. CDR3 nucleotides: TGCAGCGTTGAACCCTTTCCTAAGGGGAAACAGCTCTCCTACAATGAGCAGTTCTTC. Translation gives CSVEPFPKGKQLSYNEQFF.

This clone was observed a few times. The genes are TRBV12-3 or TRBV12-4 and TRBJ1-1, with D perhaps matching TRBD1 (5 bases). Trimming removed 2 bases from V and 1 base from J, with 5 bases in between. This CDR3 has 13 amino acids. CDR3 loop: CASSLQGNTEAFF. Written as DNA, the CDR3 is TGTGCCAGCAGTTTACAGGGGAACACTGAAGCTTTCTTT.

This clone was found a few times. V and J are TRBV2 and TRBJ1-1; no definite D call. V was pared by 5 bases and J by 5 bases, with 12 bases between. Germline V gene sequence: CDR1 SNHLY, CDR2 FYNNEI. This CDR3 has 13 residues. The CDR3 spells CASSPREKTEAFF. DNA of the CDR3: TGTGCCAGCAGTCCTCGCGAGAAGACTGAAGCTTTCTTT.